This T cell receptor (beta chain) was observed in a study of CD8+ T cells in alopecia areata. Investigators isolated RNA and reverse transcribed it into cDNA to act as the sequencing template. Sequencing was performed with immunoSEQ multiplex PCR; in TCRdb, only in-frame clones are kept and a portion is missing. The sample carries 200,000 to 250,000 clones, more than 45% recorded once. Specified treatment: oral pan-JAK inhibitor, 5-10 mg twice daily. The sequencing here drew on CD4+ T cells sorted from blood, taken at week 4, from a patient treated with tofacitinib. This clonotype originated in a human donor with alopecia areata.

This chain's CDR3 is CASSAGGAKNIQYF. Here the CDR3 DNA reads TGTGCCAGCAGCGCAGGGGGCGCCAAAAACATTCAGTACTTC. The chain has TRBV7-2 and TRBJ2-4; TRBD1 aligns across 8 bases. The CDR3 consists of 14 residues. CDR1 and CDR2 from the germline V gene are SGHTA and FQGNSA. After removal of 5 bases from V and 1 base from J, the junction contained 1 base not matched to a gene.